The 8 T cell receptor beta chains below come from one sample, sequenced in a study of shared clonotypes between healthy human individuals. This table comes from immunoSEQ multiplex PCR, and its TCRdb copy is limited to in-frame clones, with some not included. The table includes nearly 750,000 clones, roughly 72% detected once. The sequencing sample was made of memory CD4+ T cells sorted from blood. Subset described: CD45RA-negative fraction. All receptors derive from a woman in her thirties in good health.

The chain carries TRBV30 and TRBJ2-2; D unresolved. This CDR3 comprises 12 residues. CDR1 is GTSNPN and CDR2 is SVGIG in the germline V gene (reference sequence). The V and J ends lost 3 bases and 8 bases respectively, with 10 bases between them. For the CDR3, the DNA is TGTGCCTGGAGGCACATTGGTGGGGAGCTGTTTTTT. Encoded protein: CAWRHIGGELFF.

About this clone: The sample has other DNA sequences that encode this CDR3 too. This chain joins TRBV7-9 and TRBJ1-5; 7 nucleotides line up with TRBD1. There are 15 residues in the CDR3. Germline V gene sequence: CDR1 SEHNR, CDR2 FQNEAQ (reference sequence). Trimming at V came to 3 bases and at J to 2 bases, leaving 4 bases not matched to a gene. For the CDR3, the DNA is TGTGCCAGCAGCTTGGCCGGGACAGGCAATCAGCCCCAGCATTTT. This codes for CASSLAGTGNQPQHF. Drawing the rest from reference TRBV7-9 and TRBJ1-5, the complete variable domain is DTGVSQNPRHKITKRGQNVTFRCDPISEHNRLYWYRQTLGQGPEFLTYFQNEAQLEKSRLLSDRFSAERPKGSFSTLEIQRTEQGDSAMYLCASSLAGTGNQPQHFGDGTRLSIL.

This chain uses TRBV7-9 with TRBJ2-3; 9 nucleotides align to TRBD2. This CDR3 is 17 amino acids long. Trimming at V came to 4 bases and at J to 5 bases, leaving 13 bases not matched to a gene. Germline V gene data show CDR1 as SEHNR and CDR2 as FQNEAQ (reference sequence). This CDR3 is CASSYRRAGGNLDTQYF. DNA for the CDR3: TGTGCCAGCAGCTATCGGAGAGCGGGAGGAAATTTAGATACGCAGTATTTT.

V gene TRBV28 combines with J gene TRBJ1-2, with D possibly matching TRBD1 (6 bases). In germline, CDR1 is MDHEN, CDR2 SYDVKM. The CDR3 runs 13 residues. V was cut by 7 bases and J by 2 bases, with 11 bases left in between. CDR3 DNA: TGTGCCAGCAAAACAGGGTTGAACTATGGCTACACCTTC. Translated: CASKTGLNYGYTF.

The rearrangement uses TRBV7-6 and TRBJ2-5; TRBD2 agrees at 9 bases. Germline CDR1 reads SGHVS; CDR2 reads FNYEAQ. CDR3 length equals 17 residues. V was pared by 5 bases and J by 2 bases, with 12 bases of the junction left unmatched. CDR3 region: CASSRAGTSFFQETQYF. For the CDR3, the DNA is TGTGCCAGCAGCCGGGCCGGGACTAGCTTCTTTCAAGAGACCCAGTACTTC.

The V and J genes are TRBV9 and TRBJ2-6, with D tentatively TRBD1 (6 bases). V was pared by 3 bases and J by 0 bases, with 16 bases between. The CDR3 length is 18 residues. The germline gives CDR1 SGDLS, CDR2 YYNGEE. CDR3 nucleotide sequence: TGTGCCAGCAGCGGGCCCAGGGGCCGGAGCTCTGGGGCCAACGTCCTGACTTTC. This sequence encodes CASSGPRGRSSGANVLTF.

The table lists this clone with a count of one. The chain combines TRBV18 with TRBJ2-7; D not resolved. The CDR3 covers 15 residues. V was pared by 2 bases and J by 7 bases, with 18 bases between. Germline assignment: CDR1 KGHSH and CDR2 LQKENI. The CDR3 reads CASSPKDLRAREQYF. The CDR3 region has the DNA TGTGCCAGCTCACCAAAGGACCTCCGGGCTCGGGAGCAGTACTTC. Supplemented by reference TRBV18 and TRBJ2-7, the full variable domain reads NAGVMQNPRHLVRRRGQEARLRCSPMKGHSHVYWYRQLPEEGLKFMVYLQKENIIDESGMPKERFSAEFPKEGPSILRIQQVVRGDSAAYFCASSPKDLRAREQYFGPGTRLTVT.

V and J are TRBV7-2 and TRBJ2-2; 8 nucleotides agree with TRBD2. Per the germline V gene, CDR1 is SGHTA and CDR2 is FQGNSA. CDR3 size: 16 residues. The V segment lost 8 bases and the J segment 1 base; nucleotides outside the gene matches: 9. The chain's CDR3 is CASSGVGTRNTGELFF. CDR3 sequence (DNA): TGTGCCAGCTCGGGGGTGGGGACTAGGAACACCGGGGAGCTGTTTTTT.